This T cell receptor (beta chain) came from a study of blood T cell repertoires in COVID-19. Study background: Samples of COVID-19 (acute and convalescent) were obtained from the United States, Italy and Spain. Sources were T cells, B-cell-depleted T cells, or PBMCs; the material itself was cDNA or gDNA.

The CDR3 has 16 amino acids. J was trimmed by 4 bases and V by 9 bases; bases with no gene match: 11. Germline loops: CDR1 MGHRA, CDR2 YSYEKL. Generated by immunoSEQ multiplex PCR, the TCRdb table keeps only in-frame clones and is missing some. The sample contains 200,000 to 250,000 clones, 80% of which appear only once. Participant age was roughly 18 to 95 years, and participants resided in roughly 25 US areas. Participant reports of clinical history set cohort assignment. The TCR sequence derives from a man aged 25 to 40 with acute COVID-19. The sequenced material came from PBMCs or T cells enriched from blood (not recorded which). V and J are TRBV4-1 and TRBJ1-6, with TRBD1 matching 8 bases. CDR3 sequence (DNA): TGCGCCAGTACCCTAGGACAGGGCGCTTATAATTCACCCCTCCACTTT. Protein product: CASTLGQGAYNSPLHF.